The T cell receptor (beta chain) described here comes from a study of blood T cell repertoires in COVID-19. About the research overall: Whether acute or convalescent, the COVID-19 samples came from the United States, Italy and Spain.

Methods used by the authors: Amplification from reference gene primers served as the basis for estimated nucleated cell counts. Profiling relied on immunoSEQ multiplex PCR, and the TCRdb table lists in-frame clones only, not all of them. V and J calls and clone size are those listed in that table; D and trimming were worked out from the DNA. There are about 270,000 clones in the sample; about 81% occur only once, and almost 1.5% lies in the top ten. The CDR3 runs to 13 residues. Between the trimmed V and J ends, which lost 0 bases and 7 bases, there was a span of 6 bases. Germline lookup yields CDR1 LGHNA and CDR2 YNFKEQ.

This TCR derives from a human donor with COVID-19, enrolled during active disease. The donor label of this sample is uncertain. Sequencing was done on a sample of peripheral blood. The V gene is TRBV4-2, the J gene TRBJ2-2; the D is unclear. The CDR3 loop is CASSQDLGGELFF. Written as DNA, the CDR3 is TGTGCCAGCAGCCAAGATCTCGGCGGGGAGCTGTTTTTT.